Listed below are T cell receptor beta chains from one sample, sequenced in a study of blood T cell repertoires in COVID-19. TCRdb's copy holds only in-frame clones and misses some; the assay was immunoSEQ multiplex PCR. The profile covers some 200,000 clones, with approximately 84% appearing a single time and less than 4.5% taken by the ten largest. Specimen: peripheral blood. These receptors came from a man aged 50 to 59 with acute or convalescent COVID-19. Both conserved end residues are part of each CDR3. D genes are given only for firm matches. Size is omitted from some rows. Given values are once, few, many or a class for expanded clones.

V gene: TRBV18; J gene: TRBJ2-1; D gene: .; clone size: .; CDR3 DNA: TGTGCCAGCTCACCACCGTCAACGGGGGGCCATGAGCAGTTCTTC; CDR3 protein: CASSPPSTGGHEQFF
V gene: TRBV18; J gene: TRBJ1-1; D gene: .; clone size: .; CDR3 DNA: TGTGCCAGCTTACAGACAGGGAACACTGAAGCTTTCTTT; CDR3 protein: CASLQTGNTEAFF
V gene: TRBV6-5; J gene: TRBJ2-2; D gene: .; clone size: .; CDR3 DNA: TGTGCCAGCTCGAGAAGCCTCACCGGGGAGCTGTTTTTT; CDR3 protein: CASSRSLTGELFF
V gene: TRBV19; J gene: TRBJ2-1; D gene: .; clone size: few; CDR3 DNA: TGTGCCAGTAGTATAGATCGGTCAGGCTCCTACAATGAGCAGTTCTTC; CDR3 protein: CASSIDRSGSYNEQFF
V gene: TRBV9; J gene: TRBJ2-7; D gene: TRBD2; clone size: .; CDR3 DNA: TGTGCCAGCAGCGTGGCCGGGACTAGCAACGAGCAGTACTTC; CDR3 protein: CASSVAGTSNEQYF
V gene: TRBV2; J gene: TRBJ1-6; D gene: .; clone size: .; CDR3 DNA: TGTGCCAGCACTAGTCTCGTACAGGGATTTTCACCCCTCCACTTT; CDR3 protein: CASTSLVQGFSPLHF
V gene: TRBV7-9; J gene: TRBJ1-1; D gene: .; clone size: .; CDR3 DNA: TGTGCCAGCACCGAAAGGGGCACGAACACTGAAGCTTTCTTT; CDR3 protein: CASTERGTNTEAFF
V gene: TRBV11-2; J gene: TRBJ2-7; D gene: TRBD1; clone size: .; CDR3 DNA: TGTGCCAGCAGCTTTTATGACAGGGTCTACGAGCAGTACTTC; CDR3 protein: CASSFYDRVYEQYF
V gene: TRBV11-2; J gene: TRBJ1-2; D gene: .; clone size: .; CDR3 DNA: TGTGCCAGCAGCGCCGACAGCTACTATGGCTACACCTTC; CDR3 protein: CASSADSYYGYTF
V gene: TRBV5-1; J gene: TRBJ1-4; D gene: TRBD1; clone size: .; CDR3 DNA: TGCGCCAGCAGCCCCCTGACAGGGGCGGGGGAAAAACTGTTTTTT; CDR3 protein: CASSPLTGAGEKLFF
V gene: TRBV13; J gene: TRBJ2-2; D gene: .; clone size: .; CDR3 DNA: TGTGCCAGCAGCTTCCGTCTGGACAATCCGAACACCGGGGAGCTGTTTTTT; CDR3 protein: CASSFRLDNPNTGELFF
V gene: TRBV7-9; J gene: TRBJ1-4; D gene: TRBD1; clone size: .; CDR3 DNA: TGTGCCAGCAGCGCTTCTCACAGGGGGAAAAAAGAAAAACTGTTTTTT; CDR3 protein: CASSASHRGKKEKLFF
V gene: TRBV7-3; J gene: TRBJ2-5; D gene: TRBD1; clone size: .; CDR3 DNA: TGTGCCAGCAGCCCCCGTCCGGGACAGGGGATAGAGACCCAGTACTTC; CDR3 protein: CASSPRPGQGIETQYF
V gene: TRBV6-5; J gene: TRBJ1-4; D gene: TRBD1; clone size: .; CDR3 DNA: TGTGCCAGCACCCCGGACAGGGGAGGAGAAAAACTGTTTTTT; CDR3 protein: CASTPDRGGEKLFF
V gene: TRBV2; J gene: TRBJ1-1; D gene: TRBD1; clone size: once; CDR3 DNA: TGTGCCAGCAGCGGGGGTACGGTGTGGACAGGGAAACTGAACACTGAAGCTTTCTTT; CDR3 protein: CASSGGTVWTGKLNTEAFF
V gene: TRBV15; J gene: TRBJ1-6; D gene: TRBD1; clone size: .; CDR3 DNA: TGTGCCACCGCCCGGGACAGCCTCCGCTATAATTCACCCCTCCACTTT; CDR3 protein: CATARDSLRYNSPLHF
V gene: TRBV5-6; J gene: TRBJ1-4; D gene: .; clone size: .; CDR3 DNA: TGTGCCAGCAGCTTGGGCCAGGGTTTTGAAAAACTGTTTTTT; CDR3 protein: CASSLGQGFEKLFF
V gene: TRBV15; J gene: TRBJ1-1; D gene: TRBD1; clone size: .; CDR3 DNA: TGTGCCACCACCCCCCGGGACAGGGGGCTGAACACTGAAGCTTTCTTT; CDR3 protein: CATTPRDRGLNTEAFF
V gene: TRBV6-4; J gene: TRBJ2-4; D gene: TRBD2; clone size: .; CDR3 DNA: TGTGCCAGCAGTGTCGGCGGGGGAAAAAACATTCAGTACTTC; CDR3 protein: CASSVGGGKNIQYF
V gene: TRBV16; J gene: TRBJ1-3; D gene: .; clone size: .; CDR3 DNA: TGTGCCAGCAGCCAGCAGGCTGCTGGAAACACCATATATTTT; CDR3 protein: CASSQQAAGNTIYF
V gene: TRBV14; J gene: TRBJ2-1; D gene: .; clone size: .; CDR3 DNA: TGTGCCAGCAGCCAGGCAACAGGGCACGAGCAGTTCTTC; CDR3 protein: CASSQATGHEQFF
V gene: TRBV14; J gene: TRBJ1-2; D gene: .; clone size: .; CDR3 DNA: TGTGCCAGCAGCCAAGCCCAGGGCCTCTACTATGGCTACACCTTC; CDR3 protein: CASSQAQGLYYGYTF
V gene: TRBV27; J gene: TRBJ1-1; D gene: .; clone size: few; CDR3 DNA: TGTGCCAGCAGTTCCAGCGGGTCCCCGAACACTGAAGCTTTCTTT; CDR3 protein: CASSSSGSPNTEAFF
V gene: TRBV7-2; J gene: TRBJ2-5; D gene: .; clone size: once; CDR3 DNA: TGTGCCAGCAGCTTAGGGCAATCAGGGCCAGCGGAGACCCAGTACTTC; CDR3 protein: CASSLGQSGPAETQYF
V gene: TRBV7-3; J gene: TRBJ1-2; D gene: .; clone size: .; CDR3 DNA: TGTGCCAGCAGCTTAACCGCCTCCGCGAGGGGCTACACCTTC; CDR3 protein: CASSLTASARGYTF
V gene: TRBV6-5; J gene: TRBJ2-7; D gene: .; clone size: .; CDR3 DNA: TGTGCCAGCATTGGGCAGGGAAAGTACGAGCAGTACTTC; CDR3 protein: CASIGQGKYEQYF
V gene: TRBV2; J gene: TRBJ2-1; D gene: .; clone size: .; CDR3 DNA: TGTGCCAGCGGAGCGGACTACAATGAGCAGTTCTTC; CDR3 protein: CASGADYNEQFF
V gene: TRBV3-1/TRBV3-2; J gene: TRBJ1-5; D gene: .; clone size: .; CDR3 DNA: TGTGCCAGCAGCCCCCTCCCCATTGGCAGGGGCTATAGCAATCAGCCCCAGCATTTT; CDR3 protein: CASSPLPIGRGYSNQPQHF
V gene: TRBV27; J gene: TRBJ2-7; D gene: .; clone size: few; CDR3 DNA: TGTGCCAGCAGTTTAAGTCCGACTAACGAGCAGTACTTC; CDR3 protein: CASSLSPTNEQYF
V gene: TRBV5-1; J gene: TRBJ1-1; D gene: .; clone size: few; CDR3 DNA: TGCGCCAGCAGCATGGACAGGAACACTGAAGCTTTCTTT; CDR3 protein: CASSMDRNTEAFF
V gene: TRBV27; J gene: TRBJ2-1; D gene: .; clone size: .; CDR3 DNA: TGTGCCAGCAGTTTCCCGGGTAACTACAATGAGCAGTTCTTC; CDR3 protein: CASSFPGNYNEQFF
V gene: TRBV4-1; J gene: TRBJ2-5; D gene: .; clone size: .; CDR3 DNA: TGCGCCAGCAGCCAATCGGGACTTTCTGGGACCCAGTACTTC; CDR3 protein: CASSQSGLSGTQYF
V gene: TRBV20-1; J gene: TRBJ1-6; D gene: .; clone size: .; CDR3 DNA: TGCAGTGCTAGTCATCCGGATTCACCCCTCCACTTT; CDR3 protein: CSASHPDSPLHF
V gene: TRBV19; J gene: TRBJ1-1; D gene: TRBD1; clone size: .; CDR3 DNA: TGTGCCAGTAGCCTCTCGAGGGGACAGATGAACACTGAAGCTTTCTTT; CDR3 protein: CASSLSRGQMNTEAFF
V gene: TRBV28; J gene: TRBJ1-1; D gene: TRBD1; clone size: .; CDR3 DNA: TGTGCCAGCAGTTCGGGACAGGGGGACACTGAAGCTTTCTTT; CDR3 protein: CASSSGQGDTEAFF
V gene: TRBV6-5; J gene: TRBJ1-2; D gene: .; clone size: .; CDR3 DNA: TGTGCCATCTTTAAGGGGCAGGTCGCTAACTATGGCTACACCTTC; CDR3 protein: CAIFKGQVANYGYTF
V gene: TRBV6-5; J gene: TRBJ2-7; D gene: TRBD1; clone size: .; CDR3 DNA: TGTGCCAGCAGCCCCGGGACAGGCCCCTCCTACGAGCAGTACTTC; CDR3 protein: CASSPGTGPSYEQYF
V gene: TRBV5-1; J gene: TRBJ2-1; D gene: TRBD2; clone size: .; CDR3 DNA: TGCGCCAGCAGCTTGCAACTAGCGGGGGCGGGTTGGGGTGAGCAGTTCTTC; CDR3 protein: CASSLQLAGAGWGEQFF
V gene: TRBV18; J gene: TRBJ1-3; D gene: .; clone size: .; CDR3 DNA: TGTGCCAGCTCACCACCGGACAGAGCCTCTGGAAACACCATATATTTT; CDR3 protein: CASSPPDRASGNTIYF
V gene: TRBV7-3; J gene: TRBJ2-2; D gene: .; clone size: .; CDR3 DNA: TGTGCCAGCAGCTTAACCCCTTCAGGGGCCGGGGAGCTGTTTTTT; CDR3 protein: CASSLTPSGAGELFF
V gene: TRBV7-8; J gene: TRBJ1-5; D gene: TRBD1; clone size: few; CDR3 DNA: TGTGCCAGCAGCCGAGGGGGCGGGGCGGGCAATCAGCCCCAGCATTTT; CDR3 protein: CASSRGGGAGNQPQHF
V gene: TRBV19; J gene: TRBJ1-5; D gene: .; clone size: .; CDR3 DNA: TGTGCCAGTAGTAGACAGGCCGAGCGGCCCCAGCATTTT; CDR3 protein: CASSRQAERPQHF
V gene: TRBV5-6; J gene: TRBJ1-1; D gene: .; clone size: .; CDR3 DNA: TGTGCCAGCAGCCTCGGGAGGGACACTGAAGCTTTCTTT; CDR3 protein: CASSLGRDTEAFF
V gene: TRBV12-3/TRBV12-4; J gene: TRBJ1-1; D gene: .; clone size: once; CDR3 DNA: TGTGCCAGCAGTTTTGGACAGAACACTGAAGCTTTCTTT; CDR3 protein: CASSFGQNTEAFF
V gene: TRBV19; J gene: TRBJ2-4; D gene: TRBD2; clone size: .; CDR3 DNA: TGTGCCAGTATTCAGGCGGGAGACAAAAACATTCAGTACTTC; CDR3 protein: CASIQAGDKNIQYF
V gene: TRBV2; J gene: TRBJ1-6; D gene: .; clone size: few; CDR3 DNA: TGTGCCAGCAAGGATGACCTAGATTCACCCCTCCACTTT; CDR3 protein: CASKDDLDSPLHF
V gene: TRBV3-1/TRBV3-2; J gene: TRBJ1-1; D gene: .; clone size: .; CDR3 DNA: TGTGCCAGCAGCCAAGAGCCCCAGGCGGGGACTGAAGCTTTCTTT; CDR3 protein: CASSQEPQAGTEAFF
V gene: TRBV4-1; J gene: TRBJ2-5; D gene: .; clone size: .; CDR3 DNA: TGCGCCAGCAGCCAAGTCGCAGGGGCTGGGGAGACCCAGTACTTC; CDR3 protein: CASSQVAGAGETQYF
V gene: TRBV6-1; J gene: TRBJ1-2; D gene: TRBD1; clone size: .; CDR3 DNA: TGTGCCAGCAGCCTGGGACAGGGTGGCTATGGCTACACCTTC; CDR3 protein: CASSLGQGGYGYTF
V gene: TRBV9; J gene: TRBJ2-2; D gene: TRBD2; clone size: .; CDR3 DNA: TGTGCCAGCAGCGTAATTCCTAGCGGGGGTACCGGGGAGCTGTTTTTT; CDR3 protein: CASSVIPSGGTGELFF